This section outlines one TCR beta chain sequence together with its context. This entry belongs to a study of cytomegalovirus exposure and HLA in healthy donors. Both 60 Vbeta primers and 13 Jbeta primers went into the PCR. Profiled with immunoSEQ multiplex PCR; TCRdb holds only in-frame clones, not every one. The sample lists under 150,000 clones; around 10% were seen once. This CDR3 is built from 13 residues. Germline-derived CDR1 and CDR2 are SGHVS and FNYEAQ. Trimming pared 4 bases from V and 3 bases from J, leaving 10 bases between. This TCR was sampled from a middle-aged woman in good health and CMV-seropositive. The rearrangement uses TRBV7-6 and TRBJ2-7; D may be TRBD1 (6 bases). The sequencing sample was made of PBMCs. This chain's CDR3 is CASSYQGGYEQYF. CDR3 coding DNA: TGTGCCAGCAGCTATCAAGGGGGCTACGAGCAGTACTTC.